The T cell receptor beta chain described here comes from a study of blood T cell repertoires in COVID-19. Whole-study context: Nucleic acid was either cDNA or gDNA, and it came from T cells, B-cell-depleted T cells, or PBMCs.

The method was immunoSEQ multiplex PCR; TCRdb's version includes in-frame clones alone and lacks a portion of them. This sample has tens of thousands of clones, with roughly three quarters found just once. The CDR3 has 13 residues. Germline values: CDR1 MNHEY, CDR2 SMNVEV (reference sequence). Between the trimmed V and J ends, which lost 5 bases and 7 bases, there was a span of 12 bases. Sample: peripheral blood. This clonotype was obtained from a man over 45 with active or convalescent COVID-19. This chain uses TRBV27 with TRBJ2-1; possible D gene TRBD2, 5 bases. For the CDR3, the DNA is TGTGCCAGCAGTAACAATCTAGCTAATGAGCAGTTCTTC. Protein sequence: CASSNNLANEQFF.